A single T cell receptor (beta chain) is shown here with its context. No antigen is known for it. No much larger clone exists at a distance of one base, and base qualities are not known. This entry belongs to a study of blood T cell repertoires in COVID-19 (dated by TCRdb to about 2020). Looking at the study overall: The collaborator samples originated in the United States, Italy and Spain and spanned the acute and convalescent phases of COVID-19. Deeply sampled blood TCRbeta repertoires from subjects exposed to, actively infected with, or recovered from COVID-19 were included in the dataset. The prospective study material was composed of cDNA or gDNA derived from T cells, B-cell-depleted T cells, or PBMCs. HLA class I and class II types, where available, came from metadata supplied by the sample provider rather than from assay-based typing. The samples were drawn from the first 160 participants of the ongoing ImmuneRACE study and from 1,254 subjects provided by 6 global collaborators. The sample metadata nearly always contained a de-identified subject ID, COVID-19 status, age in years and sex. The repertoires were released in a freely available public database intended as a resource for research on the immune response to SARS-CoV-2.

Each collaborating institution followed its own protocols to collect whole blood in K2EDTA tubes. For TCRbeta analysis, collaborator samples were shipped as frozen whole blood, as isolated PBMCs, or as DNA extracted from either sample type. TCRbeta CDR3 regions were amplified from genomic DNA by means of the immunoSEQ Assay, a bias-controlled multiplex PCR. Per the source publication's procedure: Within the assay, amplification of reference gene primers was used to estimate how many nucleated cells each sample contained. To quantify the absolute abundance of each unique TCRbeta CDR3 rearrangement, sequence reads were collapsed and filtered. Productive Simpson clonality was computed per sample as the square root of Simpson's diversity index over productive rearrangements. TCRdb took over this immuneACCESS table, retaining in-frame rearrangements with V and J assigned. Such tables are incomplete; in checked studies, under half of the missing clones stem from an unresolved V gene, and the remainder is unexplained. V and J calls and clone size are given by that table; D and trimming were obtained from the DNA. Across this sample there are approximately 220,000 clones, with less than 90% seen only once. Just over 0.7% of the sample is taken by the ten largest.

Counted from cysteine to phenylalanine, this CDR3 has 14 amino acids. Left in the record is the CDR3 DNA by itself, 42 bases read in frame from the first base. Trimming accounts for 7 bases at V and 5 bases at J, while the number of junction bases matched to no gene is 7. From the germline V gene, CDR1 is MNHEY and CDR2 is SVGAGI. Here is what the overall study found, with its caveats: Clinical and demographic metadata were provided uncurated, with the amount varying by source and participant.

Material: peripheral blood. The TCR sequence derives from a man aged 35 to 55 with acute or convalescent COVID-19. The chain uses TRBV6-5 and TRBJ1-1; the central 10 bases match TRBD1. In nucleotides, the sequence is TGTGCCAGCAAAGACAGGGGGCGCATTACTGAAGCTTTCTTT. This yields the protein CASKDRGRITEAFF.